The rows below give T cell receptor beta chains drawn from one sample of a study of T cells after yellow fever vaccination. Each CDR3 protein gets one entry after TCRdb re-called the 5' RACE reads with MiXCR. The top ten hold 14% of the sample, which has approximately 550,000 distinct CDR3 sequences, under 25% seen once. The source was PBMCs, collected 15 days after the yellow fever booster vaccination. These receptors all come from a man in his thirties or forties who received the YFV17D yellow fever vaccine. CDR3s include the opening cysteine and the closing phenylalanine or tryptophan. The order of the fields is clone size, V gene, CDR3 length, D gene, J gene, CDR3 DNA, CDR3 protein. D genes are given only for firm matches. Rows may omit the clone size; those that give it use once, few, many or a size class.

few	TRBV6-1	14	TRBD1	TRBJ2-7	TGTGCCAGCAGCGACCCTGGACAGGCCTACGAGCAGTACTTC	CASSDPGQAYEQYF
many	TRBV20-1	10	.	TRBJ2-5	TGCAGTGCTAGTGGAGAGACCCAGTACTTC	CSASGETQYF
.	TRBV5-1	16	.	TRBJ2-5	TGCGCCAGCACCTTGGAGGGCGCGATTGCGGCAGAGACCCAGTACTTC	CASTLEGAIAAETQYF
few	TRBV6-5	16	TRBD2	TRBJ2-1	TGTGCCAGCAGCCAAAAGACTAGCGGGATTTATAATGAGCAGTTCTTC	CASSQKTSGIYNEQFF
.	TRBV3-1	15	.	TRBJ2-1	TGTGCCAGCAGCCAAGATTGGCTAGCCCGGGATGAGCAGTTCTTC	CASSQDWLARDEQFF
.	TRBV30	17	TRBD2	TRBJ2-1	TGTGCCTGGAGTGTAACCCGGGGGGCTAGCGGGAGAAAAGAGCAGTTCTTC	CAWSVTRGASGRKEQFF
.	TRBV29-1	8	.	TRBJ2-1	TGCAGCGTAGGTGAGCAGTTCTTC	CSVGEQFF
few	TRBV18	12	.	TRBJ1-6	TGTGCCAGCTCACCCCAGGGATTGCCCCTCCACTTT	CASSPQGLPLHF
few	TRBV28	14	.	TRBJ2-5	TGTGCCAGCAGTTTGTCTGGTCGTCGGGAGACCCAGTACTTC	CASSLSGRRETQYF
.	TRBV7-2	15	TRBD1	TRBJ1-3	TGTGCCAGCAGCTTACGAGGGGGCGCTGGAAACACCATATATTTT	CASSLRGGAGNTIYF
.	TRBV28	15	.	TRBJ2-7	TGTGCCAGCAGTTTATTGGGACGAAACACCTACGAGCAGTACTTC	CASSLLGRNTYEQYF
.	TRBV7-6	20	TRBD2	TRBJ2-7	TGTGCCAGCAGCCGAGATGTGACAGGGCAAAGCGGGAGGTGGAACTACGAGCAGTACTTC	CASSRDVTGQSGRWNYEQYF
few	TRBV5-1	14	.	TRBJ1-4	TGCGCCAGCAGCTTGTACGCTGCGAATGAAAAACTGTTTTTT	CASSLYAANEKLFF
.	TRBV4-3	17	.	TRBJ2-6	TGCGCCAGCAGCCAGGGGGGCCCGAATCTGGGGGCCAACGTCCTGACTTTC	CASSQGGPNLGANVLTF
few	TRBV14	17	TRBD2	TRBJ2-1	TGTGCCAGCAGCCAAATGACTAGCGGTCCCCGGCGGCATGAGCAGTTCTTC	CASSQMTSGPRRHEQFF
.	TRBV5-1	14	.	TRBJ2-6	TGCGCCAGTTATCAGGGCGGCGGGGCCAACGTCCTGACTTTC	CASYQGGGANVLTF
.	TRBV7-2	14	TRBD2	TRBJ2-5	TGTGCCAGCAGCATCGCGGGAGGAAAAGAGACCCAGTACTTC	CASSIAGGKETQYF
.	TRBV19	14	.	TRBJ1-1	TGTGCCAGTAGTATAGCGGGGCCCGGCACTGAAGCTTTCTTT	CASSIAGPGTEAFF
few	TRBV20-1	12	.	TRBJ2-7	TGCAGTGCTAGGGGGACGGCGCGAGAGCAGTACTTC	CSARGTAREQYF
.	TRBV7-6	15	.	TRBJ2-2	TGTGCCAGCAGCCCCTCGTGGGGGGGGCCCGGGGAGCTGTTTTTT	CASSPSWGGPGELFF
.	TRBV12-3/TRBV12-4	11	.	TRBJ2-7	TGTGCCAGCAGTGAGGGGTTACAGCAGTACTTC	CASSEGLQQYF
.	TRBV6-1	16	TRBD1	TRBJ2-1	TGTGCCAGCAGTCAACTAGACAGGGGGCCTTACAATGAGCAGTTCTTC	CASSQLDRGPYNEQFF
.	TRBV6-2/TRBV6-3	15	TRBD2	TRBJ2-1	TGTGCCAGACTTTGTAGCGGGAGAGTCGGCAATGAGCAGTTCTTC	CARLCSGRVGNEQFF
few	TRBV27	16	.	TRBJ2-5	TGTGCCAGCAGACCAGAGTGGACCCTTTTGGGAGAGACCCAGTACTTC	CASRPEWTLLGETQYF
.	TRBV25-1	14	.	TRBJ2-3	TGTGCCAGCAGTGAATTAGGGGGAGGGGATACGCAGTATTTT	CASSELGGGDTQYF
many	TRBV14	18	TRBD2	TRBJ2-1	TGTGCCAGCAGCCACCGGACTAGCGGGAGAGTGGGCTACAATGAGCAGTTCTTC	CASSHRTSGRVGYNEQFF
.	TRBV29-1	12	.	TRBJ2-3	TGCAGCGTTGAGCAGAGCACAGATACGCAGTATTTT	CSVEQSTDTQYF
.	TRBV2	13	.	TRBJ2-1	TGTGCCAGCAGCGATTACACAGACAATGAGCAGTTCTTC	CASSDYTDNEQFF
.	TRBV5-1	15	.	TRBJ2-6	TGCGCCAGCAGCTTGGCGGTTGCTGGGGCCAACGTCCTGACTTTC	CASSLAVAGANVLTF
few	TRBV5-6	14	.	TRBJ1-4	TGTGCCAGCAGCTTGAGAGGGAGTGGTGAAAAACTGTTTTTT	CASSLRGSGEKLFF
few	TRBV20-1	18	TRBD2	TRBJ2-5	TGCAGTGCTAGGAAACCGGGACTAGCGGGAGGAGGCTCAGAGACCCAGTACTTC	CSARKPGLAGGGSETQYF
.	TRBV12-3/TRBV12-4	15	.	TRBJ2-2	TGTGCCAGCAGCCCCACGACTACGTTCGAAGGGGAGCTGTTTTTT	CASSPTTTFEGELFF
.	TRBV20-1	14	.	TRBJ2-2	TGCAGTGCTAGAGGAGGATCGAACACCGGGGAGCTGTTTTTT	CSARGGSNTGELFF